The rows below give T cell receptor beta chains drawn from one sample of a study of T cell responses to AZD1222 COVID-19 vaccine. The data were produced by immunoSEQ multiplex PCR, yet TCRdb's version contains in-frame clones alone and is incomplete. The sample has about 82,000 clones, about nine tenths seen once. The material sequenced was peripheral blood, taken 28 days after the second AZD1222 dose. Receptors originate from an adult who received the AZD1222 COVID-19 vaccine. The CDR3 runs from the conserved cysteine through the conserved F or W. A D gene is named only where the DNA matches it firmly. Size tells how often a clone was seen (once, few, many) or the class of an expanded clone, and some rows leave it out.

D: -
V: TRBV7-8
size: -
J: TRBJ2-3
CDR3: CASSAGGSDTQYF
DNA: TGTGCCAGCAGCGCCGGTGGGAGCGATACGCAGTATTTT

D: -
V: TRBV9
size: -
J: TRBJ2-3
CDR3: CASSSLGGGQDTQYF
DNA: TGTGCCAGCAGCTCCTTAGGGGGGGGGCAGGATACGCAGTATTTT

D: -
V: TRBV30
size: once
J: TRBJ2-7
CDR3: CAWSALGPYEQYF
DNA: TGTGCCTGGAGTGCTCTGGGCCCCTACGAGCAGTACTTC

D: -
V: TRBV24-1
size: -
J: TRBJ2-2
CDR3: CATSRDTGELFF
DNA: TGTGCCACCTCCAGGGACACCGGGGAGCTGTTTTTT

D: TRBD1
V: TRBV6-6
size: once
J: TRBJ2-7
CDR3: CASIPGTGRAYEQYF
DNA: TGTGCCAGCATACCCGGGACAGGCCGAGCCTACGAGCAGTACTTC

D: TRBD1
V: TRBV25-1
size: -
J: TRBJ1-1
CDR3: CASSYSTGVAEAFF
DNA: TGTGCCAGCAGTTACAGTACAGGGGTCGCTGAAGCTTTCTTT

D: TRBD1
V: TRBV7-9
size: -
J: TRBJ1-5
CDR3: CASRRTGNQPQHF
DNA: TGTGCCAGCAGACGGACAGGGAATCAGCCCCAGCATTTT

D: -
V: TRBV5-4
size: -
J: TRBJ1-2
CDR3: CASSLAGREDYGYTF
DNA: TGTGCCAGCAGCTTGGCGGGCAGGGAGGACTATGGCTACACCTTC

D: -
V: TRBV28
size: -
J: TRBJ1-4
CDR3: CASSFGGTTNEKLFF
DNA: TGTGCCAGCAGTTTTGGGGGGACAACTAATGAAAAACTGTTTTTT

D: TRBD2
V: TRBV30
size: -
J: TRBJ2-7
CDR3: CAWGEGIEQYF
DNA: TGTGCCTGGGGGGAGGGGATCGAGCAGTACTTC

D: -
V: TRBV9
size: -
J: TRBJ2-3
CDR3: CASITGGPLANTQYF
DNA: TGTGCCAGCATCACGGGGGGCCCGTTGGCGAATACGCAGTATTTT

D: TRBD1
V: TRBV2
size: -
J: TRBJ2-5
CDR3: CASSSFQDRGYQETQYF
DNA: TGTGCCAGCAGTTCATTCCAAGACAGGGGGTACCAAGAGACCCAGTACTTC

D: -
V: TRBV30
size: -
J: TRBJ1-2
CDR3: CAWSVEGRIYGYTF
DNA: TGTGCCTGGAGTGTAGAAGGTCGGATCTATGGCTACACCTTC

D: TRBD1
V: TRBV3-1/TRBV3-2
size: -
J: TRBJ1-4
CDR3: CASSPPRGSATNEKLFF
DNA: TGTGCCAGCAGCCCACCCAGGGGGAGTGCAACTAATGAAAAACTGTTTTTT

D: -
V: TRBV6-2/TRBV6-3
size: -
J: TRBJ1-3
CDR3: CASGPGTHSGNTIYF
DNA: TGTGCCAGCGGCCCCGGGACGCACTCTGGAAACACCATATATTTT

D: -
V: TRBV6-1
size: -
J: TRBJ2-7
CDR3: CASSESRLRGAYEQYF
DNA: TGTGCCAGCAGTGAAAGTCGTTTGAGGGGGGCCTACGAGCAGTACTTC

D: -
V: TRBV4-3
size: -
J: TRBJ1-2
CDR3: CASSQDRSGYGYTF
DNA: TGCGCCAGCAGCCAAGACAGGAGTGGATATGGCTACACCTTC

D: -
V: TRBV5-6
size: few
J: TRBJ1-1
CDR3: CASSQNGHLNTEAFF
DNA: TGTGCCAGCAGCCAAAACGGACATCTGAACACTGAAGCTTTCTTT

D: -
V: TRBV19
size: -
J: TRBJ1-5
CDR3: CASTPTWVGVGGNQPQHF
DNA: TGTGCCAGTACCCCTACGTGGGTCGGTGTGGGGGGCAATCAGCCCCAGCATTTT

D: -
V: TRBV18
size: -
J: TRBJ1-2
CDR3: CASSPTAGNYGYTF
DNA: TGTGCCAGCTCCCCAACAGCGGGAAACTATGGCTACACCTTC

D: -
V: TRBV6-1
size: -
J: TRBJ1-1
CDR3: CASSERRAGLNTEAFF
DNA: TGTGCCAGCAGTGAGAGGAGAGCAGGATTGAACACTGAAGCTTTCTTT

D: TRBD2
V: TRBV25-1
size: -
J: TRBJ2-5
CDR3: CASSNTLAGGPGETQYF
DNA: TGTGCCAGCAGTAACACACTAGCGGGGGGGCCTGGAGAGACCCAGTACTTC

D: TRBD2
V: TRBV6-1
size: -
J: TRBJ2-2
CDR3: CASNDRAGLAGAYNTGELFF
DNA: TGTGCCAGCAATGACAGGGCCGGACTAGCGGGGGCCTATAACACCGGGGAGCTGTTTTTT

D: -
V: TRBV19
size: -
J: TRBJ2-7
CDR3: CASSTSRVAPEQYF
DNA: TGTGCCAGTAGTACCAGCCGAGTAGCTCCGGAGCAGTACTTC

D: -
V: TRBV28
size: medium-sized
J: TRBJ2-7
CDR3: CATKPGVSSYEQYF
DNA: TGTGCCACTAAACCGGGAGTCAGCTCCTACGAGCAGTACTTC

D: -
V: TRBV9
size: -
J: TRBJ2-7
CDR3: CASSPYWTFHEQYF
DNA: TGTGCCAGCAGCCCCTATTGGACATTCCACGAGCAGTACTTC

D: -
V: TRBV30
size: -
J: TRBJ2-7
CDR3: CAWRRKGGSYEQYF
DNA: TGTGCCTGGCGCCGTAAAGGCGGCTCCTACGAGCAGTACTTC

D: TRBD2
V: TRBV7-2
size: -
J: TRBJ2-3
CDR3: CASSSWGLAVGTDTQYF
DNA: TGTGCCAGCAGCTCATGGGGACTAGCAGTTGGCACAGATACGCAGTATTTT

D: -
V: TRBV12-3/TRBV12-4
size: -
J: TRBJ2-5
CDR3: CASSRTAQETQYF
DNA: TGTGCCAGCAGTCGGACAGCACAAGAGACCCAGTACTTC

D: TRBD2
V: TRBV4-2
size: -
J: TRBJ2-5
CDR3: CASSQVGVWETSGAPRQGTQYF
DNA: TGTGCCAGCAGCCAAGTTGGGGTATGGGAGACTAGCGGGGCCCCGCGGCAAGGGACCCAGTACTTC

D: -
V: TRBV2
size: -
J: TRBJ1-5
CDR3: CASSEGGNQPQHF
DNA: TGTGCCAGCAGTGAGGGAGGCAATCAGCCCCAGCATTTT

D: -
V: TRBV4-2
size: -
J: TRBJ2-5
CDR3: CASSQGGSTETQYF
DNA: TGTGCCAGCAGCCAAGGGGGCTCAACAGAGACCCAGTACTTC

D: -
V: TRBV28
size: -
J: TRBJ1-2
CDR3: CASSSPQLLGYTF
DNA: TGTGCCAGCAGTTCTCCTCAGCTTTTGGGCTACACCTTC

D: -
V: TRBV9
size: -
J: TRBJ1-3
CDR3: CASSASASGNTIYF
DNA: TGTGCCAGCAGCGCCTCTGCCTCTGGAAACACCATATATTTT

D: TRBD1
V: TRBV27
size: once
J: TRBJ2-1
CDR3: CASSKQPGTESSYNEQFF
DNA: TGTGCCAGCAGTAAACAGCCCGGGACAGAGAGCTCCTACAATGAGCAGTTCTTC

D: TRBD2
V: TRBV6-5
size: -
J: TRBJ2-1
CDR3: CASRVGGRGGNEQFF
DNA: TGTGCCAGCAGGGTTGGAGGGCGGGGGGGTAATGAGCAGTTCTTC

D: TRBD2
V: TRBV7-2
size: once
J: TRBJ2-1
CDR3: CASTLAGGYNEQFF
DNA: TGTGCCAGCACCCTAGCGGGGGGGTACAATGAGCAGTTCTTC

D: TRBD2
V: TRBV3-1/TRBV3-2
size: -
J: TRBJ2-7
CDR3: CASSYRLAGVRVYEQYF
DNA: TGTGCCAGCAGCTATAGACTAGCGGGGGTACGAGTCTACGAGCAGTACTTC

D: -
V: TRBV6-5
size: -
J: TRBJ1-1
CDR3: CASSPRSPSSEAFF
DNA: TGTGCCAGCAGCCCCAGGAGCCCCAGTTCTGAAGCTTTCTTT

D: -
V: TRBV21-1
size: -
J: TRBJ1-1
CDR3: CASSKKGDRGSSEAFF
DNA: TGTGCCAGCAGCAAAAAAGGAGACAGGGGATCATCTGAAGCTTTCTTT

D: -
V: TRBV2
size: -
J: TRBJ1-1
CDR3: CASSDEMNTEAFF
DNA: TGTGCCAGCAGTGATGAGATGAACACTGAAGCTTTCTTT

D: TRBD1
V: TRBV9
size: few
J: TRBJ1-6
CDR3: CASSGPGTGNSPLHF
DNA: TGTGCCAGCAGCGGACCTGGGACAGGTAATTCACCCCTCCACTTT

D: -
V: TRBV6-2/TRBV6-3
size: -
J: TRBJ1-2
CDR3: CASSYPISGDLGYTF
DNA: TGTGCCAGCAGTTACCCGATATCGGGGGACCTTGGCTACACCTTC

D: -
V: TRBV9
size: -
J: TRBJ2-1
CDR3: CASRDDGNEQFF
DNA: TGTGCCAGCAGAGACGACGGGAATGAGCAGTTCTTC

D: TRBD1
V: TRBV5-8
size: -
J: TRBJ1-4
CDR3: CASSLQGSLVHEKLFF
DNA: TGTGCCAGCAGCTTACAGGGGTCCCTTGTCCATGAAAAACTGTTTTTT

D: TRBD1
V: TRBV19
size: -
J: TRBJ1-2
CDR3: CASSIRSGQGGGYTF
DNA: TGTGCCAGTAGTATAAGGAGTGGGCAGGGGGGCGGCTACACCTTC

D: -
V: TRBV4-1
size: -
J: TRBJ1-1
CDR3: CASSRSREAEAFF
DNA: TGCGCCAGCAGCCGATCCCGAGAGGCTGAAGCTTTCTTT

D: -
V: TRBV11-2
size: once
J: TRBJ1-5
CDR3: CASSRGRSNQPQHF
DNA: TGTGCCAGCAGCCGTGGACGGAGCAATCAGCCCCAGCATTTT

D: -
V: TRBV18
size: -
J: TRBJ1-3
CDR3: CASSPPGRNSGNTIYF
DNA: TGTGCCAGCTCACCACCGGGCAGAAACTCTGGAAACACCATATATTTT

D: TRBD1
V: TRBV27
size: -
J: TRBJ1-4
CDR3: CASRPGQSLEKLFF
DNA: TGTGCCAGCAGACCGGGACAGAGTCTGGAAAAACTGTTTTTT

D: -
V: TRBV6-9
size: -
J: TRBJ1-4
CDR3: CASSYYQGFGEKLFF
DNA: TGTGCCAGCAGTTATTACCAGGGTTTCGGTGAAAAACTGTTTTTT

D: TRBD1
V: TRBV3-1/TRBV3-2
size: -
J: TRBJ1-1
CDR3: CASSQAGQGKSEAFF
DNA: TGTGCCAGCAGCCAAGCTGGACAGGGGAAGTCTGAAGCTTTCTTT

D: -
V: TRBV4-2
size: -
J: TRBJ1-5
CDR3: CASSQDLGTHNNQPQHF
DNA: TGTGCCAGCAGCCAAGATTTAGGGACACATAATAATCAGCCCCAGCATTTT

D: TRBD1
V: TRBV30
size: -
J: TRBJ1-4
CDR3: CASGGFNEKLFF
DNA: TGTGCCTCAGGGGGTTTTAATGAAAAACTGTTTTTT

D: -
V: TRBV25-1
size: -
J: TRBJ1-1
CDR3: CASSEWGRGSTEAFF
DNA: TGTGCCAGCAGTGAGTGGGGGAGGGGGAGCACTGAAGCTTTCTTT

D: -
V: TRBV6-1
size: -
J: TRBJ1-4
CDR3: CASSERATNEKLFF
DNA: TGTGCCAGCAGTGAACGGGCAACTAATGAAAAACTGTTTTTT

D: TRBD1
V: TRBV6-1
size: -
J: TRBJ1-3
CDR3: CASSVRGVSSGNTIYF
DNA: TGTGCCAGCAGTGTCAGGGGGGTAAGCTCTGGAAACACCATATATTTT

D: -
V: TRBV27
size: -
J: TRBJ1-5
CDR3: CASSPQTRGRNQPQHF
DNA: TGTGCCAGCAGTCCCCAGACCAGGGGTCGCAATCAGCCCCAGCATTTT

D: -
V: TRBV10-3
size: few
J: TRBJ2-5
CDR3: CAISEGQSQETQYF
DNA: TGTGCCATCAGTGAGGGACAGTCCCAAGAGACCCAGTACTTC

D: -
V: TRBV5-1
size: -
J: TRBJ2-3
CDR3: CASRGFGYTDTQYF
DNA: TGCGCCAGCAGAGGATTTGGATACACAGATACGCAGTATTTT